This T cell receptor (beta chain) was captured in a study of blood T cell repertoires in COVID-19. Study overall: Collection of acute and convalescent COVID-19 samples took place in the United States, Italy and Spain. PBMCs, B-cell-depleted T cells, or T cells provided the cDNA or gDNA that made up the material.

Germline trimming cut 7 bases from V and 2 bases from J; bases unmatched to any gene: 7. The CDR3 covers 16 residues. Germline CDR1 is LGHNT and CDR2 is FRNRAP. Seattle-derived patients entered the study during active infection and were followed longitudinally. Using immunoSEQ multiplex PCR, the repertoire was profiled, and TCRdb retains in-frame clones only, with some absent. Here the sample spans about 58,000 clones, roughly 77% being singletons. The chain has TRBV12-5 and TRBJ2-1; 11 nucleotides line up with TRBD1. Input material: peripheral blood. This TCR was sampled from a man aged 55 to 70 with COVID-19, enrolled during active disease. CDR3 amino acids: CASANRDRGAYNEQFF. The CDR3, as DNA: TGTGCTAGTGCCAACCGGGACAGGGGGGCCTACAATGAGCAGTTCTTC.